A single sample is the source of the 21 T cell receptor beta chains below, sequenced in a study of blood T cell repertoires in COVID-19. Some clones are missing from TCRdb's copy, which holds only in-frame ones; the method was immunoSEQ multiplex PCR. The sample lists roughly 290,000 clones, 70% to 90% seen once, with 2.2% in the top ten. The specimen was PBMCs or T cells enriched from blood (not recorded which). These receptors all stem from a man between 25 and 39 years old who had recovered from COVID-19.

The rearrangement uses TRBV18 and TRBJ2-3, with no clear D. CDR1 is KGHSH, CDR2 LQKENI, per germline. V dropped 0 bases and J dropped 1 base, with 8 bases sitting between them. This CDR3 region has 15 residues. CDR3 coding DNA: TGTGCCAGCTCACCACCTTTAGAGCGCACAGATACGCAGTATTTT. Amino acids: CASSPPLERTDTQYF.

This clone was detected a few times. The chain links TRBV2 to TRBJ1-6; 7 nucleotides match TRBD1. Germline V CDR1 and CDR2: SNHLY, FYNNEI. V trimming: 7 bases; J trimming: 10 bases; junction bases outside the gene matches: 10. The CDR3 consists of 14 residues. Here the CDR3 reads CASNADRAESPLHF. The CDR3 nucleotides read TGTGCCAGCAACGCTGACAGGGCGGAATCACCCCTCCACTTT.

The chain couples TRBV18 to TRBJ1-1; D remains ambiguous. The germline V gene has CDR1 KGHSH and CDR2 LQKENI. The V gene lost 6 bases and the J gene lost 8 bases, with 13 bases spanning the gap. The CDR3 has 12 amino acids. CDR3: CASSLLREEAFF. The CDR3 nucleotides read TGTGCCAGCTCCCTCCTGCGCGAGGAAGCTTTCTTT.

V gene TRBV6-5 combines with J gene TRBJ2-7; D remains ambiguous. Germline assignment: CDR1 MNHEY and CDR2 SVGAGI. The CDR3 consists of 12 residues. Between the trimmed V and J ends, which lost 7 bases and 7 bases, there was a span of 14 bases. The CDR3 DNA follows: TGTGCCAGCACGGCCAACCGGAGAGAGCAGTACTTC. This sequence encodes CASTANRREQYF.

This rearrangement joins TRBV9 to TRBJ1-2; D might be TRBD1 (5 bases). Germline V gene data show CDR1 as SGDLS and CDR2 as YYNGEE. V was cut by 3 bases and J by 5 bases, with 14 bases left in between. The CDR3 length is 14 residues. Here the CDR3 DNA reads TGTGCCAGCAGCGCGGGCCCCGGGGGGTATGGCTACACCTTC. Translation gives CASSAGPGGYGYTF.

This clone was recorded only once. The rearrangement joins TRBV19 to TRBJ1-1; D ambiguous. CDR3 length equals 13 residues. From germline, CDR1 is LNHDA and CDR2 SQIVND (reference sequence). V gave up 6 bases and J gave up 1 base, with 9 bases separating them. CDR3 sequence reads: CASSPQRNTEAFF. The CDR3 DNA is TGTGCCAGTAGCCCGCAGCGGAACACTGAAGCTTTCTTT.

This clone was seen only a few times. The genes are TRBV7-2 and TRBJ2-3; TRBD2 matches at 11 bases. The V segment lost 5 bases and the J segment 4 bases; nucleotides outside the gene matches: 8. The CDR3 sequence is 16 residues long. In germline, CDR1 is SGHTA, CDR2 FQGNSA. CDR3: CASSQMASGGSDTQYF. In nucleotides, the CDR3 is TGTGCCAGCAGCCAAATGGCTAGCGGGGGGTCAGATACGCAGTATTTT.

V usage is TRBV12-5 and J usage is TRBJ1-2; D is undetermined. Germline V gene data show CDR1 as LGHNT and CDR2 as FRNRAP. The V end lost 1 base, the J end lost 3 bases, and 6 bases lay between the germline ends. The CDR3 has 13 amino acids. The CDR3 nucleotides are TGTGCTAGTGGTTTGGGCCGGGACTATGGCTACACCTTC. Translated, it gives CASGLGRDYGYTF.

CDR3 sequence reads: CASSLIQAGGTYEQYF. CDR3 nucleotides: TGTGCCAGCAGCTTAATTCAAGCGGGGGGTACCTACGAGCAGTACTTC. This rearrangement joins TRBV7-2 to TRBJ2-7, with 9 bases identical to TRBD2. J was trimmed by 2 bases and V by 2 bases; bases with no gene match: 7. This CDR3 is built from 16 residues. Germline lookup yields CDR1 SGHTA and CDR2 FQGNSA.

This clone has a handful of counts. V is TRBV19 and J is TRBJ2-1, with 9 bases fitting TRBD2. This CDR3 spans 15 amino acids. Trimming took 3 bases from V and 3 from J; bases not matched to a gene: 3. Germline V lookup: CDR1 LNHDA, CDR2 SQIVND (reference sequence). The CDR3 DNA is TGTGCCAGTAGTATTTCTAGCGGGGTCTACAATGAGCAGTTCTTC. Protein product: CASSISSGVYNEQFF.

V is TRBV10-1 and J is TRBJ1-6; 8 bases match TRBD1. This CDR3 comprises 15 residues. Germline V lookup: CDR1 WNHNN, CDR2 SYGVQD (reference sequence). Germline trimming cut 2 bases from V and 7 bases from J; bases unmatched to any gene: 4. The CDR3 loop reads CASSEGQGLNSPLHF. CDR3 in DNA: TGCGCCAGCAGTGAGGGACAGGGTTTGAATTCACCCCTCCACTTT.

This sequence joins TRBV7-9 and TRBJ1-1, with D possibly TRBD1 on 6 matching bases. The CDR3 is 16 residues long. V was clipped by 4 bases and J by 0 bases, with 15 bases between them. Per the germline V gene, CDR1 is SEHNR and CDR2 is FQNEAQ (reference sequence). As DNA, the CDR3 is TGTGCCAGCAGCTCTCCAGGGGTTTGGCTGAACACTGAAGCTTTCTTT. This gives the protein CASSSPGVWLNTEAFF.

The chain combines TRBV2 with TRBJ2-3; TRBD1 agrees at 7 bases. V was clipped by 4 bases and J by 9 bases; unmatched bases: 4. Germline CDR1 and CDR2: SNHLY and FYNNEI. The CDR3 totals 12 residues. The CDR3 here is CASSGQGDTQYF. The CDR3 DNA reads as TGTGCCAGCAGTGGACAGGGTGACACGCAGTATTTT.

The chain links TRBV7-3 to TRBJ1-1; D gene unclear. The CDR3 is made up of 15 amino acids. The ends were cut back, 2 bases at V and 1 base at J, with 11 bases in the middle. Germline V gives CDR1 SGHTA, CDR2 FQGTGA. CDR3 residues: CASSLRAGGNTEAFF. For the CDR3, the DNA is TGTGCCAGCAGCTTACGGGCCGGAGGGAACACTGAAGCTTTCTTT.

This clone has only one observation. V is TRBV5-1 and J is TRBJ1-1, with D possibly being TRBD1 (5 bases). Trimming cost V 4 bases and J 1 base, with 14 bases left between them. Germline V lookup: CDR1 SGHRS, CDR2 YFSETQ. The CDR3 is 15 amino acids. CDR3 amino acids: CASSNSPGGNTEAFF. In DNA form, the CDR3 reads TGCGCCAGCAGCAATAGTCCGGGGGGGAACACTGAAGCTTTCTTT.

The V and J genes are TRBV19 and TRBJ1-1; 7 positions match TRBD1. Per the germline V gene, CDR1 is LNHDA and CDR2 is SQIVND (reference sequence). The trim removed 5 bases at V and 5 bases at J, leaving 20 bases unmatched. This CDR3 is built from 18 residues. For the CDR3, the DNA is TGTGCCAGTAGTCTCGACAGGGCACCTCTCCGCTCGGGGACTGAAGCTTTCTTT. As protein: CASSLDRAPLRSGTEAFF.

The rearrangement links TRBV19 to TRBJ1-5; 7 bases map to TRBD1. CDR3 size: 15 residues. V shed 5 bases, J shed 0 bases, and the junction held 4 bases outside the gene matches. Germline V gene lookup returns CDR1 LNHDA and CDR2 SQIVND (reference sequence). CDR3 sequence reads: CASSRDSLSNQPQHF. CDR3 DNA: TGTGCCAGTAGTCGGGACAGCCTTAGCAATCAGCCCCAGCATTTT.

This rearrangement joins TRBV15 to TRBJ2-2; 12 positions match TRBD2. Per the germline V gene, CDR1 is LNHNV and CDR2 is YYDKDF (reference sequence). Trimming cost V 5 bases and J 1 base; bases outside gene matches: 5. CDR3 length equals 17 residues. CDR3 sequence: CATSLTSGGKNTGELFF. For the CDR3, the DNA is TGTGCCACCAGCCTTACTAGCGGGGGGAAGAACACCGGGGAGCTGTTTTTT.

The CDR3 is CAISVGPRTGATGANVLTF. For the CDR3, the DNA is TGTGCCATCAGTGTTGGCCCCAGGACAGGGGCTACTGGGGCCAACGTCCTGACTTTC. The rearrangement joins TRBV10-3 to TRBJ2-6; 9 positions agree with TRBD1. Per germline, CDR1 ENHRY and CDR2 SYGVKD. The CDR3 runs 19 residues. The junction had 12 bases not matched to a gene; V was cut back by 4 bases and J by 2 bases.

The chain carries TRBV10-2 and TRBJ2-7; D might be TRBD2 (5 bases). The CDR3 runs to 13 residues. Germline values: CDR1 WSHSY, CDR2 SAAADI. The V gene lost 7 bases and the J gene lost 3 bases, with 13 bases spanning the gap. The CDR3 here is CASTPRGDYEQYF. For the CDR3, the DNA is TGCGCCAGCACTCCTCGGGGAGACTACGAGCAGTACTTC.

This sequence joins TRBV19 and TRBJ1-2; 9 nucleotides match TRBD1. The CDR3 sequence is 15 residues long. Germline CDR1 LNHDA, CDR2 SQIVND (reference sequence). V shed 2 bases, J shed 6 bases, and the junction held 7 bases outside the gene matches. The CDR3 nucleotides are TGTGCCAGTAGTATACCGTGGGACAGGGAGGATGGCTACACCTTC. This gives the protein CASSIPWDREDGYTF. Full variable domain (remainder filled in from reference TRBV19 and TRBJ1-2): DGGITQSPKYLFRKEGQNVTLSCEQNLNHDAMYWYRQDPGQGLRLIYYSQIVNDFQKGDIAEGYSVSREKKESFPLTVTSAQKNPTAFYLCASSIPWDREDGYTFGSGTRLTVV.